This T cell receptor (beta chain) was captured in a study of blood T cell repertoires in COVID-19. CDR1 and CDR2 from the germline V gene are LGHDT and YNNKEL (reference sequence). CDR3 length: 13 residues. Trimming stripped 1 base from V and 9 bases from J, with 12 bases between. Assay used: immunoSEQ multiplex PCR; TCRdb lists only in-frame clones, some missing. The sample shows 250,000 or so clones, roughly 89% of them seen only once. V and J are TRBV3-1 (or the pseudogene TRBV3-2) and TRBJ1-1; TRBD1 is a possible D gene (6 bases). Sequencing was done on a sample of peripheral blood. The source of this sequence is a woman aged 55-70 years with COVID-19, enrolled during active disease. In DNA, the CDR3 is TGTGCCAGCAGCCAAGCTATGGGGGCCAAAGCTTTCTTT. Translated: CASSQAMGAKAFF.